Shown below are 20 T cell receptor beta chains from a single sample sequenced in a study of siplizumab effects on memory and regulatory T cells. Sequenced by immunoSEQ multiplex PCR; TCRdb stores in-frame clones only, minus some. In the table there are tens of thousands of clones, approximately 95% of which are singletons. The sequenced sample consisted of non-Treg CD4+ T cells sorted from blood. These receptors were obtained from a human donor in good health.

DNA of the CDR3: TGCGCCAGCCTCATAGGACTAGCGGGGGGGAGCTCCTACAATGAGCAGTTCTTC. Protein product: CASLIGLAGGSSYNEQFF. The chain carries TRBV5-1 and TRBJ2-1, with 15 nucleotides matching TRBD2. The CDR3 totals 18 residues. CDR1 is SGHRS and CDR2 is YFSETQ in the germline V gene. Trimming at V came to 7 bases and at J to 0 bases, leaving 8 bases not matched to a gene.

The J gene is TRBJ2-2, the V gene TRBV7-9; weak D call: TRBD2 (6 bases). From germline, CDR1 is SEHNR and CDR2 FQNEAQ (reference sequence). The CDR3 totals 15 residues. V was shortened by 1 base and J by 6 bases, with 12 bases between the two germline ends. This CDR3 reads CASSLGLGTAGELFF. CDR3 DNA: TGTGCCAGCAGCTTAGGACTAGGTACGGCCGGGGAGCTGTTTTTT.

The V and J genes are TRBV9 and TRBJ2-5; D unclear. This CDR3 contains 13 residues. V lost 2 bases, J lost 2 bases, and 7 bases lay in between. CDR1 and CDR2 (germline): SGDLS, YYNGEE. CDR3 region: CASSVSPQETQYF. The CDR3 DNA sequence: TGTGCCAGCAGCGTTTCACCTCAAGAGACCCAGTACTTC. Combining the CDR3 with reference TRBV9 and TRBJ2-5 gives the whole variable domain DSGVTQTPKHLITATGQRVTLRCSPRSGDLSVYWYQQSLDQGLQFLIQYYNGEERAKGNILERFSAQQFPDLHSELNLSSLELGDSALYFCASSVSPQETQYFGPGTRLLVL.

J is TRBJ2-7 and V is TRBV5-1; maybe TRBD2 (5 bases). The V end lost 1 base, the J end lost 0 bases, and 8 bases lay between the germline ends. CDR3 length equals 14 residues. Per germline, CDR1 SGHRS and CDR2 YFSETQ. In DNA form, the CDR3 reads TGCGCCAGCAGCTTGCACCGGGGCTCCTACGAGCAGTACTTC. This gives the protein CASSLHRGSYEQYF.

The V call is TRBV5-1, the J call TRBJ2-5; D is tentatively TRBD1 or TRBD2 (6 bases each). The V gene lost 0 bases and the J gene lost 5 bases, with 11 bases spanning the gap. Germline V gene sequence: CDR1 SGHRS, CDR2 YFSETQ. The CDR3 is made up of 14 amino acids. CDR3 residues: CASSLEGGMETQYF. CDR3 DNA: TGCGCCAGCAGCTTGGAGGGGGGAATGGAGACCCAGTACTTC.

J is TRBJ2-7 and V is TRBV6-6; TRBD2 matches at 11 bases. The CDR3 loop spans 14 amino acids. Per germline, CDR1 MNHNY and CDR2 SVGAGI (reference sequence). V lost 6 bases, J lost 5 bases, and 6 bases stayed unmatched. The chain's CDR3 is CASSAGLAADEQYF. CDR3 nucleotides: TGTGCCAGCAGCGCGGGACTAGCGGCGGACGAGCAGTACTTC.

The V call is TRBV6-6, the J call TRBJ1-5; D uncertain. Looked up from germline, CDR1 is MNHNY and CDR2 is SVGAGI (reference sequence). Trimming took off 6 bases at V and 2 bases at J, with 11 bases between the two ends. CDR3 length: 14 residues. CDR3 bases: TGTGCCAGCAGCTCCCTCCGGGGCAATCAGCCCCAGCATTTT. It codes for CASSSLRGNQPQHF.

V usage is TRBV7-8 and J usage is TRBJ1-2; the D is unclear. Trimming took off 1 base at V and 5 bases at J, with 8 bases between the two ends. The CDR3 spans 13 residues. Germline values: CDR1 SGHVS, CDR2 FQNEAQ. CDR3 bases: TGTGCCAGCAGCTTAGGACAAAAGTATGGCTACACCTTC. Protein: CASSLGQKYGYTF.

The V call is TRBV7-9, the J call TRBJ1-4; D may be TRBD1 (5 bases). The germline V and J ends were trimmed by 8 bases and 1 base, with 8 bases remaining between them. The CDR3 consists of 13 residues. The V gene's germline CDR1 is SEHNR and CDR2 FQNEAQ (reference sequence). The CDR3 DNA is TGTGCCAGCCAGACAGTAACTAATGAAAAACTGTTTTTT. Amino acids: CASQTVTNEKLFF.

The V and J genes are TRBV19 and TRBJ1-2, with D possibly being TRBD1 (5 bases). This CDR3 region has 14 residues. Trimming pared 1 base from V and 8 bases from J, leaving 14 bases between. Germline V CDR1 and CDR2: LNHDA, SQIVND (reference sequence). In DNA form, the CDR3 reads TGTGCCAGTAGTATAGTAAAGGGGAGTTCGGGCTACACCTTC. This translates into CASSIVKGSSGYTF.

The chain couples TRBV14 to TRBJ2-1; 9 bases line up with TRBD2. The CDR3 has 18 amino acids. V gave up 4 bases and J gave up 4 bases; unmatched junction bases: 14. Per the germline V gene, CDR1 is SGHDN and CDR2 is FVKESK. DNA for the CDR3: TGTGCCAGCAGCCGAAGCCCGGACTGGCGGGAGGGTTACAATGAGCAGTTCTTC. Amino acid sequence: CASSRSPDWREGYNEQFF.

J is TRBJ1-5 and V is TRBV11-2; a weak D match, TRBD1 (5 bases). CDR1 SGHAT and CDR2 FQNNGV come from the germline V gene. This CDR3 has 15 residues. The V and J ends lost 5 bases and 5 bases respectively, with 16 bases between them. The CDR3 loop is CASSPGIGADQPQHF. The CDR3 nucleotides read TGTGCCAGCAGCCCTGGCATAGGGGCCGATCAGCCCCAGCATTTT.

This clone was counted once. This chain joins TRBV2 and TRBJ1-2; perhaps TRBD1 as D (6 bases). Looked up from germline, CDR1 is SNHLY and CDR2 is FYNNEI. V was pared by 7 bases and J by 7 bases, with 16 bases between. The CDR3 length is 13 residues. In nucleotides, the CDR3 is TGTGCCAGCACTCCGGACAGATTGAGTGGCTACACCTTC. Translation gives CASTPDRLSGYTF.

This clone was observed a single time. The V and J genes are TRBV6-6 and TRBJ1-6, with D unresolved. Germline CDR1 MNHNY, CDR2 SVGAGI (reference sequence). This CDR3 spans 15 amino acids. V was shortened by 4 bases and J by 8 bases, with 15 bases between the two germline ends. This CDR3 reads CASSFVAAEYSPLHF. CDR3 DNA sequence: TGTGCCAGCAGTTTTGTGGCGGCAGAGTATTCACCCCTCCACTTT.

The CDR3 sequence is CASSLRTSGSRSYNEQFF. CDR3 bases: TGTGCCAGCAGCTTACGGACTAGCGGGAGTAGGTCCTACAATGAGCAGTTCTTC. The chain carries TRBV11-3 and TRBJ2-1; 13 nucleotides line up with TRBD2. V shed 2 bases, J shed 1 base, and the junction held 5 bases outside the gene matches. Per the germline V gene, CDR1 is SGHNT and CDR2 is YENEEA. This CDR3 has 18 residues.

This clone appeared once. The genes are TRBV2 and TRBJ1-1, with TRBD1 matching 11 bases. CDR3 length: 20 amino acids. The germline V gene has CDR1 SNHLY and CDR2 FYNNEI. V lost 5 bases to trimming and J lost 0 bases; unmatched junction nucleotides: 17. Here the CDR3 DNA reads TGTGCCAGCAGTATACAACCTCAGGACAGGGGGCTTGGGATGAACACTGAAGCTTTCTTT. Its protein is CASSIQPQDRGLGMNTEAFF.

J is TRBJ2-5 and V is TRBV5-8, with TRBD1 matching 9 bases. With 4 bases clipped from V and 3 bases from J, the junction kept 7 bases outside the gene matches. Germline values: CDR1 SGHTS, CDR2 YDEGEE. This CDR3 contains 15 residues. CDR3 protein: CASSPGTGGEETQYF. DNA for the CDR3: TGTGCCAGCAGCCCCGGTACAGGGGGCGAAGAGACCCAGTACTTC.

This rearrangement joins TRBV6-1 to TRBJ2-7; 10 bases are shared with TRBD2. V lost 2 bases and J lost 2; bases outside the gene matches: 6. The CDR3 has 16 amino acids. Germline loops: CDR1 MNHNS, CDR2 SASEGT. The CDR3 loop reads CASSEFPSGGAYEQYF. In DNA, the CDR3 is TGTGCCAGCAGTGAATTCCCTAGCGGGGGTGCCTACGAGCAGTACTTC.

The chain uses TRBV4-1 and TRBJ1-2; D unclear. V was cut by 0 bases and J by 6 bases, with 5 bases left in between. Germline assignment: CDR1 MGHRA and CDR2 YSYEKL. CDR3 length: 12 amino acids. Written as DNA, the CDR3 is TGCGCCAGCAGCCAAGAAGGGCATGGCTACACCTTC. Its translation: CASSQEGHGYTF.

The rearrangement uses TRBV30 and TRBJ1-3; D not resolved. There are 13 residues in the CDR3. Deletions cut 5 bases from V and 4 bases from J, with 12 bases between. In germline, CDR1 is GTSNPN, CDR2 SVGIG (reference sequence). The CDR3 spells CAWEGPGGNTIYF. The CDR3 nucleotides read TGTGCCTGGGAGGGCCCGGGGGGAAACACCATATATTTT.